The source of this TCR beta chain is a study of T cell responses to AZD1222 COVID-19 vaccine (dated by TCRdb to the early 2020s). Background for the entire study: TCR sequencing was performed for more than 230 trial participants, of whom 207 were given two doses of AZD1222 and approximately 26 were given two doses of MenACWY control vaccine. Enrollment into the trials was organized by age into subgroups of 18-55, 56-69 and 70-plus years, and those subgroups contained roughly 150, 30 and 60 TCR-sequenced participants, respectively.

CDR3 length: 16 amino acids, cysteine to phenylalanine. Left in the record is the CDR3 DNA by itself, 48 bases read in frame from the first base. V was cut back by 5 bases and J by 6 bases, leaving a gap of 17 bases between them. From a lookup of the germline V gene, CDR1 and CDR2 are SGHVS and FQNEAQ. The full study reports these points: In the small 56-69-year group, the increase in depth fell short of significance, most likely because of low power. Because no day 14 peak-response samples were available, repertoires were characterized only after the peak T cell response. Nearly half of unique spike-specific TCRs reportedly recognized epitopes outside regions mutated in the B.1.351 and B.1.1.7 variants. Vaccine-associated CD4 TCRs spanned the whole spike protein, with dominant responses in regions 160-218 and 743-854. Spike-specific TCR breadth and depth rose significantly after two AZD1222 doses compared with day 0 and with MenACWY recipients. Most participants were white British and females outnumbered males, and the authors suggested that clonal diversity may have been underestimated. Only five or six AZD1222 recipients were SARS-CoV-2 seropositive at baseline, limiting conclusions about previously exposed vaccinees.

The time point label on this specimen signifies: about 28 days (+/-7) after the second vaccine dose. AZD1222 recipients given second doses at about 4 weeks or at about 12 weeks were pooled, since spike-specific TCR depth and breadth were not found to differ between the two schedules. Samples from vaccinated people were obtained from the UK trials COV001 and COV002, which included a single-blind randomized controlled phase 2/3 trial of AZD1222 (ChAdOx1 nCoV-19) in healthy adults. For TCRbeta chain sequencing, PBMC samples were collected from trial participants at day 0 and at day 28 after the second dose. The CDR3 regions of human TCRbeta chains were analyzed by immunosequencing. The published analysis was carried out like this. TCRs in the repertoires were compared against a reference library of SARS-CoV-2-specific TCRs that had been generated with the MIRA antigen-specificity platform. Breadth was defined as the fraction of unique TCRs that were SARS-CoV-2-associated, and depth was defined as the fraction of total T cells that were SARS-CoV-2-associated. Using the MIRA data, each spike-specific TCR was mapped to the spike region that the TCR reacts to and placed in a CD4 or CD8 class. Log10-transformed breadth and depth values were compared by one-way ANOVA with Sidak's multiple comparisons tests. Imported from immuneACCESS, the table was reduced by TCRdb to in-frame sequences with V and J called. These copies leave out some clones; in studies compared against another copy, an unresolved V gene accounts for under half, and the cause of the remainder is not known. Clone size and V and J calls were adopted from that table, with D and trimming inferred from the DNA. A total of some 66,000 clones appear in this sample, 80% to 90% of them only once. The ten largest account for roughly 27% of the sample.

To note about this clone: The target of this receptor is not known. Base-call qualities are not available, and no considerably larger clone is one nucleotide away.

The clonotype comes from an adult who received the AZD1222 COVID-19 vaccine. The V gene is TRBV7-8 and the J gene is TRBJ1-6; no confident D gene assignment can be made. This specimen was peripheral blood, taken 28 days after the second AZD1222 dose. At the DNA level, the sequence is TGTGCCAGCAGCCCACACCTGGCCGATACTAATTCACCCCTCCACTTT. The translation is CASSPHLADTNSPLHF.